The clone carrying this T cell receptor beta chain was detected only a few times. The sample belongs to a study of blood T cell repertoires in COVID-19. About the study: From T cells, B-cell-depleted T cells, or PBMCs came the material, which was cDNA or gDNA.

The length of the CDR3 is 14 residues. The ends were cut back, 0 bases at V and 5 bases at J, with 10 bases in the middle. Looked up from germline, CDR1 is SGDLS and CDR2 is YYNGEE. Only in-frame clones appear in the TCRdb table, and some are missing; sequencing was by immunoSEQ multiplex PCR. The repertoire holds about 73,000 clones, around 83% seen once, with 5.5% to 7.5% in the top ten. This sequence joins TRBV9 and TRBJ2-3; D gene uncertain. The TCR sequence derives from a woman aged 60-75 years with acute or convalescent COVID-19. Input material: peripheral blood. The DNA of the CDR3 is TGTGCCAGCAGCGTAGCACCGCGCGGAGATACGCAGTATTTT. It codes for CASSVAPRGDTQYF.